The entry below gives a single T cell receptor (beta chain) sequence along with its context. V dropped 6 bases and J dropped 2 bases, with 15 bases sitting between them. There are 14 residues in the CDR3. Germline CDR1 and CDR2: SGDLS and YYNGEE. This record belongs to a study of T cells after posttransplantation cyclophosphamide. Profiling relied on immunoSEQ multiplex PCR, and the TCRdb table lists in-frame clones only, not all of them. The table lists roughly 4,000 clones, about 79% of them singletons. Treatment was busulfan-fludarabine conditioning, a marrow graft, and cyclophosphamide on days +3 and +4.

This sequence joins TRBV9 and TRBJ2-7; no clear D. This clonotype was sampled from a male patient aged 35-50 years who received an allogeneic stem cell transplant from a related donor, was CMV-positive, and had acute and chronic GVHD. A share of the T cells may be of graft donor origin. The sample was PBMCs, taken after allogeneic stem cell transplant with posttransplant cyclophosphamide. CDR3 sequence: CASTVSSTPYEQYF. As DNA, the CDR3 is TGTGCCAGCACCGTGAGTTCCACCCCCTACGAGCAGTACTTC.